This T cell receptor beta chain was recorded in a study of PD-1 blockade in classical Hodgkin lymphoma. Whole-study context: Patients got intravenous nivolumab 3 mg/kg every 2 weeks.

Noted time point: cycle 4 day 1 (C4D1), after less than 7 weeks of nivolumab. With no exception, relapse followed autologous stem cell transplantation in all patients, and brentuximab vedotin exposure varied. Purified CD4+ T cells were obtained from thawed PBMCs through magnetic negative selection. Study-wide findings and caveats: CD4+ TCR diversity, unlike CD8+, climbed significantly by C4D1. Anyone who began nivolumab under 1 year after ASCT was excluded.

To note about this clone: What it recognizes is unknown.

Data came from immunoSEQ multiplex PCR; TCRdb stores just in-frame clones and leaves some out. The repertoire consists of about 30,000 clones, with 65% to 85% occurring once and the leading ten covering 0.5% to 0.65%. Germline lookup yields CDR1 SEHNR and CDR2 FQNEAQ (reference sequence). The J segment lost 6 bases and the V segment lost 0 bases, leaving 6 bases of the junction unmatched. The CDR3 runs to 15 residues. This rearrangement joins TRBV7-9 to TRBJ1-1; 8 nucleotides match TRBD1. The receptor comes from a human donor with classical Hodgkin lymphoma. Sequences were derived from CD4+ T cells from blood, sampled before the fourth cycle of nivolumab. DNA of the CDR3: TGTGCCAGCAGCTTAGCTAACAGGGGGGCGGCTGAAGCTTTCTTT. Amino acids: CASSLANRGAAEAFF.